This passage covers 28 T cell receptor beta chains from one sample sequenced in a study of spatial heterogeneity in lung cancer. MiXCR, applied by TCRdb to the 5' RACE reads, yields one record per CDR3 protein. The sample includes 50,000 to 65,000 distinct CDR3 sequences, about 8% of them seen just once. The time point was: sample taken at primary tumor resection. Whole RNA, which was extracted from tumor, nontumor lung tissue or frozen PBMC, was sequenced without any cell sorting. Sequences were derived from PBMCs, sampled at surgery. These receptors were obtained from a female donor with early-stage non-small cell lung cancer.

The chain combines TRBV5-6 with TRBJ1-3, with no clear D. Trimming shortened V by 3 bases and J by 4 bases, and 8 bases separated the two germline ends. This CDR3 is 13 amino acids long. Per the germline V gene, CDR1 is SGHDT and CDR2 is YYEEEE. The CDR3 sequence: CASSSADGNTIYF. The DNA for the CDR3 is TGTGCCAGCAGCTCGGCAGACGGAAACACCATATATTTT.

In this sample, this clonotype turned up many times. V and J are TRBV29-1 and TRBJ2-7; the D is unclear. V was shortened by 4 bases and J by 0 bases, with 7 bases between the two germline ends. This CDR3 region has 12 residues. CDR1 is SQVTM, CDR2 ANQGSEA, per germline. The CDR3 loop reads CSVVGGSYEQYF. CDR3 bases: TGCAGCGTTGTAGGCGGCTCCTACGAGCAGTACTTC.

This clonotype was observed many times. The CDR3 DNA reads TGCAGCGTTTTGGGGAGTCGGGGCTACACCTTC. The encoded protein is CSVLGSRGYTF. The J gene is TRBJ1-2, the V gene TRBV29-1; D call uncertain. The CDR3 is made up of 11 amino acids. V was shortened by 5 bases and J by 8 bases, with 12 bases between the two germline ends. From germline, CDR1 is SQVTM and CDR2 ANQGSEA.

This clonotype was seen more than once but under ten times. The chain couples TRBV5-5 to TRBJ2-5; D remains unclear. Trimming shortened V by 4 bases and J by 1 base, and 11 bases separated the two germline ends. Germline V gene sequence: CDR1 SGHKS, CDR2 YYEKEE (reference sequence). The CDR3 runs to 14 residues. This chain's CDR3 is CASSPPDTQETQYF. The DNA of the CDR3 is TGTGCCAGCAGCCCCCCCGACACCCAAGAGACCCAGTACTTC.

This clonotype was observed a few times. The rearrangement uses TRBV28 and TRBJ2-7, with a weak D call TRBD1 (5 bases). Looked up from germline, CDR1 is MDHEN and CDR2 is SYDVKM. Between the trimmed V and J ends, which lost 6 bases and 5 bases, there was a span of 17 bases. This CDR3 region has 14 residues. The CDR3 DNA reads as TGTGCCAGCAGGGTCCGAGGACATCAGAACGAGCAGTACTTC. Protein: CASRVRGHQNEQYF.

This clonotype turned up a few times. CDR3 nucleotide sequence: TGTGCCAGCAGTCGCGCGGGACAGGCGAACACCGGGGAGCTGTTTTTT. Protein product: CASSRAGQANTGELFF. This sequence joins TRBV12-3 or TRBV12-4 and TRBJ2-2; 8 bases map to TRBD1. Germline trimming cut 5 bases from V and 0 bases from J; bases unmatched to any gene: 5. The CDR3 loop spans 16 amino acids.

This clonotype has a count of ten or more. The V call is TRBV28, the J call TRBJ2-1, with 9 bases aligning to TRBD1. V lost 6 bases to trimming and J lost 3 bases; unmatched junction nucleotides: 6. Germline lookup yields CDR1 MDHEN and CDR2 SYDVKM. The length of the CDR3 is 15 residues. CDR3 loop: CASRTQGAYYNEQFF. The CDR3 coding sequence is TGTGCCAGCAGGACACAGGGGGCCTACTACAATGAGCAGTTCTTC.

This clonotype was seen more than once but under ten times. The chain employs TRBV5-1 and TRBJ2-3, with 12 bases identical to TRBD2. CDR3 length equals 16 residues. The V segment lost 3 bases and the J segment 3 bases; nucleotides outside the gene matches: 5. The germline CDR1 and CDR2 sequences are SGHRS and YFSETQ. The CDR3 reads CASSSGLAGSTDTQYF. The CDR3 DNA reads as TGCGCCAGCAGCTCCGGACTAGCGGGAAGTACAGATACGCAGTATTTT.

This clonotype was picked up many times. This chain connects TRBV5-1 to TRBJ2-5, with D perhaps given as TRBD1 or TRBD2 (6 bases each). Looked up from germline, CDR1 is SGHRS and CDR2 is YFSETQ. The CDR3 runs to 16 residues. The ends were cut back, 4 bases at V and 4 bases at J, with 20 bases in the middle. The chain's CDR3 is CASSISGAAAGETQYF. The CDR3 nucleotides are TGCGCCAGCAGCATCTCGGGGGCCGCAGCGGGAGAGACCCAGTACTTC.

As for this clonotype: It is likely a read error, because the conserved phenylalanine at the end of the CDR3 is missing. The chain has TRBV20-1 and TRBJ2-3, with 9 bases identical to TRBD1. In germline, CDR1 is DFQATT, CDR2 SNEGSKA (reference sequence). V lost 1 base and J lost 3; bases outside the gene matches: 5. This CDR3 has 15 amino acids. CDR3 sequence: CSARGAQGATDTQYL. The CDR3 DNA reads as TGCAGTGCTAGAGGTGCACAGGGGGCGACAGATACGCAGTATCTT.

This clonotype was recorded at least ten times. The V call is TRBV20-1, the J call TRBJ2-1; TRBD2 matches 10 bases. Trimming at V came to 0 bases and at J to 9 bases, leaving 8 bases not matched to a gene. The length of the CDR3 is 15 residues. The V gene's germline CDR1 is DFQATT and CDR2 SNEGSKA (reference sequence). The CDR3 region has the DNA TGCAGTGCTAGAGATCAACTAGCGGGATTAGGTGAGCAGTTCTTC. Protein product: CSARDQLAGLGEQFF.

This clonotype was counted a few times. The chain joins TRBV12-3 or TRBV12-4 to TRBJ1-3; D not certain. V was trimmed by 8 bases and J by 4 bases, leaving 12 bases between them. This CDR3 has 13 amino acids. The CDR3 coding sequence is TGTGCCAGCCGAGGACTACTAGGAAACACCATATATTTT. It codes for CASRGLLGNTIYF.

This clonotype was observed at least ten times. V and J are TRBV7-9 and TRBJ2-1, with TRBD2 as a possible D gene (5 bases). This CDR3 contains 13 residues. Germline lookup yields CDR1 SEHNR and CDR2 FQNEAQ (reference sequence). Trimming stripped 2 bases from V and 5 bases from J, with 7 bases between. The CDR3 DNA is TGTGCCAGCAGCTTAATGCGGGACAATGAGCAGTTCTTC. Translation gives CASSLMRDNEQFF.

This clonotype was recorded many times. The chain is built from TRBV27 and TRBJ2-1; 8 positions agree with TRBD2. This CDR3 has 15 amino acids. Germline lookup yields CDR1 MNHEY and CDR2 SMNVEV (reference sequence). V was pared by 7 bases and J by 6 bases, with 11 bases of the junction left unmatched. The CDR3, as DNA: TGTGCCAGCATTTGGGCTAGCGGGTATTTCAATGAGCAGTTCTTC. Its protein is CASIWASGYFNEQFF.

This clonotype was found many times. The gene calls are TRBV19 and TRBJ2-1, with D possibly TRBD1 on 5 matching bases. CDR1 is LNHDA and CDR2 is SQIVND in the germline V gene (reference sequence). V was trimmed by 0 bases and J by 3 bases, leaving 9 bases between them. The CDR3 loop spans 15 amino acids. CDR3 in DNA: TGTGCCAGTAGTATAGATCCAGACAGCTACAATGAGCAGTTCTTC. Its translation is CASSIDPDSYNEQFF.

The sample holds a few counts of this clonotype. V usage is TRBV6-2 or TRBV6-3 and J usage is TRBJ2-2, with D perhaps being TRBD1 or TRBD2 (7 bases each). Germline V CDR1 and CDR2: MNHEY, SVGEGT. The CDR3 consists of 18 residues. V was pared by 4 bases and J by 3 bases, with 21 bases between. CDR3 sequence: CASSFLLKTGRDTGELFF. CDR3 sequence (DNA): TGTGCCAGCAGTTTCTTACTAAAGACAGGGAGGGACACCGGGGAGCTGTTTTTT.

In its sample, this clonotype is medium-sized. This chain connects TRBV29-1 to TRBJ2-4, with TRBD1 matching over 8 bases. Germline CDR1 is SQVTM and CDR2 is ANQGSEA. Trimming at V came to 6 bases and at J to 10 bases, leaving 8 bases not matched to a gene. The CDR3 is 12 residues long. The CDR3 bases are TGCAGCGTCACCTTAACAGGGGGAATTCAGTACTTC. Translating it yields CSVTLTGGIQYF.

The CDR3 sequence is CASSQDFPLGGLGTGELFF. The CDR3 coding sequence is TGTGCCAGCAGCCAAGATTTCCCTTTAGGCGGCTTGGGCACCGGGGAGCTGTTTTTT. V usage is TRBV3-1 and J usage is TRBJ2-2; D gene uncertain. CDR3 length: 19 amino acids. Trimming cost V 0 bases and J 4 bases, with 21 bases left between them. From germline, CDR1 is LGHDT and CDR2 YNNKEL (reference sequence).

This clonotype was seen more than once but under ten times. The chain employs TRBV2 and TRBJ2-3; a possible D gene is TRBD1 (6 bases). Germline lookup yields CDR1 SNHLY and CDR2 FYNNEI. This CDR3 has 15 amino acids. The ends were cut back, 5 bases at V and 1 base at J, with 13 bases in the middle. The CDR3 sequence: CASSMQGSRTDTQYF. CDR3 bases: TGTGCCAGCAGTATGCAGGGGTCCCGCACAGATACGCAGTATTTT. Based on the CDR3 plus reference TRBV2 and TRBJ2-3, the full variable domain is EPEVTQTPSHQVTQMGQEVILRCVPISNHLYFYWYRQILGQKVEFLVSFYNNEISEKSEIFDDQFSVERPDGSNFTLKIRSTKLEDSAMYFCASSMQGSRTDTQYFGPGTRLTVL.

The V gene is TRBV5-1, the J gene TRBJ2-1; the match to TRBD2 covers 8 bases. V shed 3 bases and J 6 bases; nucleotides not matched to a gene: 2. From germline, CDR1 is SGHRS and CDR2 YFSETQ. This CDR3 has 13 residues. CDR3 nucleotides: TGCGCCAGCAGCTGGACTAGCAGCAATGAGCAGTTCTTC. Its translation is CASSWTSSNEQFF.

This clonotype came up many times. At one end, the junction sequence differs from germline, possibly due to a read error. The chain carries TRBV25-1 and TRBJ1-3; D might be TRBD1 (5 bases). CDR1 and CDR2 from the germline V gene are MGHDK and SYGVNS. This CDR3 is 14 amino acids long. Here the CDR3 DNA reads TGTGCCAGCAGTGAAGGGGGTTCTGGAAACACCCTATATTTT. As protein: CASSEGGSGNTLYF.

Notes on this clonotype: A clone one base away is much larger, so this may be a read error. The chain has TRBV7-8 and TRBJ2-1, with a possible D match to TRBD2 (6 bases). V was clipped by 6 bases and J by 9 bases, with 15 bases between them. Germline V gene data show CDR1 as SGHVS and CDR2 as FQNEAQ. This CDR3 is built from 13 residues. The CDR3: CASRSGTYLEQFF. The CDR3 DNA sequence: TGTGCCAGCAGATCCGGGACTTACCTTGAGCAGTTCTTC.

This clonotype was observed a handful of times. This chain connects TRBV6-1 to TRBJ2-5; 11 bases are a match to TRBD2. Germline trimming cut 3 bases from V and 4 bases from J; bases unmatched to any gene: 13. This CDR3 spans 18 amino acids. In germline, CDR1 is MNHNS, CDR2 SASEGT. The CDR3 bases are TGTGCCAGCAGTGATAAAATCGTAGCGGGGGGGCTACGAGAGACCCAGTACTTC. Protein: CASSDKIVAGGLRETQYF.

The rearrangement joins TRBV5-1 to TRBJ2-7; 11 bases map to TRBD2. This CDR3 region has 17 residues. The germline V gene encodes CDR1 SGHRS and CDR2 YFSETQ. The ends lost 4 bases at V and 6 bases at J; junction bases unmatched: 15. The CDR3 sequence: CASSRGTSGPTRGEQYF. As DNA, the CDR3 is TGCGCCAGCAGCAGAGGGACTAGCGGCCCTACGAGGGGCGAGCAGTACTTC.

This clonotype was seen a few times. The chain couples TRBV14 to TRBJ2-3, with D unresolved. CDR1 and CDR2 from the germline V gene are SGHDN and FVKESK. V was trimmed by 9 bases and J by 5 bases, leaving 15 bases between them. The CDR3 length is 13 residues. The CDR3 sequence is CASHLGSGDTQYF. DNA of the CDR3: TGTGCCAGTCACCTAGGGTCGGGAGATACGCAGTATTTT. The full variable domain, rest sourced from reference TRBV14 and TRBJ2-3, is EAGVTQFPSHSVIEKGQTVTLRCDPISGHDNLYWYRRVMGKEIKFLLHFVKESKQDESGMPNNRFLAERTGGTYSTLKVQPAELEDSGVYFCASHLGSGDTQYFGPGTRLTVL.

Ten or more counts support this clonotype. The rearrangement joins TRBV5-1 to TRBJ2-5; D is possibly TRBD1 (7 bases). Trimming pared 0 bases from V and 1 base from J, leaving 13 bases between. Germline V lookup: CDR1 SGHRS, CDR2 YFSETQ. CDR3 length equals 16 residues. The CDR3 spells CASSLGLQGGQETQYF. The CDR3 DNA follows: TGCGCCAGCAGCTTGGGACTCCAGGGGGGCCAAGAGACCCAGTACTTC.

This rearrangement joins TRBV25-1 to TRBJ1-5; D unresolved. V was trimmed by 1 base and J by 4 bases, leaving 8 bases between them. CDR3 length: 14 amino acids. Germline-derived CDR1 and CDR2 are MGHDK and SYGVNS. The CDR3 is CASSEFLENQPQHF. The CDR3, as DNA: TGTGCCAGCAGTGAATTCCTCGAGAATCAGCCCCAGCATTTT.

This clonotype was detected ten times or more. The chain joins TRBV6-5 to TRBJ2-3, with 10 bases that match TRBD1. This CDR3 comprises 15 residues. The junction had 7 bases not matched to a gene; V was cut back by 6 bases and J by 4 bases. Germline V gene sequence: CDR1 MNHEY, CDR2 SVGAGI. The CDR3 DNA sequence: TGTGCCAGCAGCCCTGACAGGGGGCGAGCAGATACGCAGTATTTT. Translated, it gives CASSPDRGRADTQYF.